The 12 T cell receptor beta chains below were found in one sample sequenced in a study of T cell changes during pregnancy in multiple sclerosis. Profiled with immunoSEQ multiplex PCR; TCRdb holds only in-frame clones, not every one. The data hold some 52,000 clones, with approximately 92% observed a single time. Sequencing was performed on CD4+ T cells from peripheral blood mononuclear cells, taken in the third trimester of pregnancy. The source of these receptors is a female donor with multiple sclerosis, enrolled in a pregnancy study.

The rearrangement links TRBV2 to TRBJ2-4; the match to TRBD1 covers 11 bases. Trimming cost V 6 bases and J 1 base; bases outside gene matches: 11. This CDR3 contains 18 residues. Germline V gives CDR1 SNHLY, CDR2 FYNNEI. The CDR3 DNA sequence: TGTGCCAGCAGAAACCGGGACAGGGGGGACCCCGCCAAAAACATTCAGTACTTC. This translates into CASRNRDRGDPAKNIQYF.

The CDR3 protein is CASRSQAGRETQYF. The CDR3 coding sequence is TGCGCCAGCAGGTCACAGGCGGGAAGAGAGACCCAGTACTTC. J is TRBJ2-5 and V is TRBV5-1; tentative D call: TRBD2 (6 bases). Germline assignment: CDR1 SGHRS and CDR2 YFSETQ. V lost 5 bases to trimming and J lost 4 bases, with 15 bases between them. CDR3 length equals 14 residues.

This chain links TRBV5-1 with TRBJ2-5, with D perhaps matching TRBD2 (6 bases). The germline gives CDR1 SGHRS, CDR2 YFSETQ. Deletions cut 7 bases from V and 4 bases from J, with 17 bases between. The CDR3 loop spans 14 amino acids. CDR3 loop: CASVPREAGETQYF. DNA for the CDR3: TGCGCCAGCGTCCCTAGGGAAGCGGGAGAGACCCAGTACTTC.

This sequence joins TRBV11-2 and TRBJ1-4; tentative D call: TRBD1 (5 bases). Trimming shortened V by 5 bases and J by 11 bases, and 15 bases separated the two germline ends. The CDR3 sequence is 13 residues long. CDR1 is SGHAT, CDR2 FQNNGV, per germline. The CDR3 DNA sequence: TGTGCCAGCAGCCGGACTAGGGGTCAGAAACTGTTTTTT. Translation: CASSRTRGQKLFF.

CDR3 sequence reads: CASSETWEGQWEQYF. The CDR3 nucleotides are TGTGCCAGCAGTGAAACTTGGGAGGGCCAGTGGGAGCAGTACTTC. The V and J genes are TRBV6-1 and TRBJ2-7, with 7 bases aligning to TRBD2. Unmatched junction bases numbered 11, after V lost 2 bases and J lost 7 bases. This CDR3 contains 15 residues. CDR1 is MNHNS and CDR2 is SASEGT in the germline V gene.

The chain joins TRBV2 to TRBJ2-2; D might be TRBD1 (6 bases). CDR1 and CDR2 (germline): SNHLY, FYNNEI. The CDR3 extends over 14 amino acids. Trimming removed 4 bases at V and 3 bases at J, with 9 bases between. The CDR3 DNA is TGTGCCAGCAGTGCCAGGGGCTACACCGGGGAGCTGTTTTTT. Translating gives CASSARGYTGELFF. The full variable domain, with the rest looked up from reference TRBV2 and TRBJ2-2, is EPEVTQTPSHQVTQMGQEVILRCVPISNHLYFYWYRQILGQKVEFLVSFYNNEISEKSEIFDDQFSVERPDGSNFTLKIRSTKLEDSAMYFCASSARGYTGELFFGEGSRLTVL.

CDR3 in amino acids: CASSRTAGGSYEQYF. The CDR3 bases are TGTGCCAGTAGTCGCACGGCGGGCGGCTCCTACGAGCAGTACTTC. The chain uses TRBV19 and TRBJ2-7; a weak D match, TRBD2 (5 bases). The V and J ends lost 5 bases and 0 bases respectively, with 14 bases between them. The germline V gene encodes CDR1 LNHDA and CDR2 SQIVND (reference sequence). The CDR3 sequence is 15 residues long.

The rearrangement joins TRBV5-8 to TRBJ2-3; perhaps TRBD1 as D (6 bases). The CDR3 runs to 17 residues. Germline CDR1 reads SGHTS; CDR2 reads YDEGEE. The V end was cut by 4 bases, the J end by 3 bases, with 21 bases between. CDR3 in DNA: TGTGCCAGCAGCGGGGGTGTCAGGGGAGTGCGGACAGATACGCAGTATTTT. This translates into CASSGGVRGVRTDTQYF.

The V gene is TRBV7-9, the J gene TRBJ2-2; 9 positions agree with TRBD1. This CDR3 contains 17 residues. Losses at the gene ends were 2 bases for V and 7 bases for J; bases not matched to a gene: 11. Germline-derived CDR1 and CDR2 are SEHNR and FQNEAQ (reference sequence). In DNA form, the CDR3 reads TGTGCCAGCAGCTTATACTACGGACAGGGGAGGAGCGGGGAGCTGTTTTTT. Translation: CASSLYYGQGRSGELFF.

J is TRBJ1-1 and V is TRBV6-1, with D unresolved. The CDR3 extends over 15 amino acids. The V gene lost 3 bases and the J gene lost 1 base, with 12 bases spanning the gap. CDR1 MNHNS and CDR2 SASEGT come from the germline V gene. The CDR3 DNA is TGTGCCAGCAGTGACTCAGGATTACCGAACACTGAAGCTTTCTTT. This translates into CASSDSGLPNTEAFF.

DNA for the CDR3: TGCGCCAGCAGCGCAGGACAGGTCATGAGAGGCTACGAGCAGTACTTC. Translation gives CASSAGQVMRGYEQYF. V gene TRBV5-1 combines with J gene TRBJ2-7; TRBD1 aligns across 7 bases. V gave up 4 bases and J gave up 3 bases; unmatched junction bases: 13. This CDR3 comprises 16 residues. Germline V gene lookup returns CDR1 SGHRS and CDR2 YFSETQ.

The rearrangement joins TRBV7-2 to TRBJ2-1, with TRBD2 identical over 11 bases. V lost 6 bases, J lost 7 bases, and 8 bases stayed unmatched. Per the germline V gene, CDR1 is SGHTA and CDR2 is FQGNSA. This CDR3 has 15 amino acids. The CDR3 reads CASRPLAGANNEQFF. CDR3 in DNA: TGTGCCAGCAGGCCACTAGCGGGGGCCAATAATGAGCAGTTCTTC.